The next 3 T cell receptor beta chains were all read from a single sample in a study of identical twins. One entry per CDR3 protein, called by TCRdb with MiXCR from the 5' RACE reads. The repertoire includes 350,000 or so distinct CDR3 sequences, about 12% of them detected once, and approximately 7.9% sits in the top ten. These records were also assigned to another study, of yellow fever vaccine responses in identical twins.

Sequenced sample: CD8+ T cells sorted from blood. The source of these receptors is a woman aged 18-29 years in good health.

The chain employs TRBV2 and TRBJ2-1; either TRBD1 or TRBD2 may supply D (5 bases each). The V end was cut by 7 bases, the J end by 4 bases, with 8 bases between. Germline-derived CDR1 and CDR2 are SNHLY and FYNNEI. The CDR3 totals 12 residues. The CDR3 reads CASIEGYNEQFF. The CDR3 DNA is TGTGCCAGCATAGAGGGGTACAATGAGCAGTTCTTC. The variable domain in full, with the rest retrieved from reference TRBV2 and TRBJ2-1, is EPEVTQTPSHQVTQMGQEVILRCVPISNHLYFYWYRQILGQKVEFLVSFYNNEISEKSEIFDDQFSVERPDGSNFTLKIRSTKLEDSAMYFCASIEGYNEQFFGPGTRLTVL.

This clonotype was counted many times. The CDR3 sequence: CASSSWTSGRYEQYF. The CDR3, as DNA: TGTGCCAGCAGCTCTTGGACTAGCGGGAGGTACGAGCAGTACTTC. The chain recombines TRBV7-9 with TRBJ2-7; 14 nucleotides align to TRBD2. CDR1 and CDR2 (germline): SEHNR, FQNEAQ (reference sequence). This CDR3 region has 15 residues. V was pared by 4 bases and J by 4 bases, with 3 bases of the junction left unmatched.

This clonotype appeared a few times. The V call is TRBV12-3 or TRBV12-4, the J call TRBJ2-1; perhaps TRBD2 as D (6 bases). V was shortened by 0 bases and J by 6 bases, with 21 bases between the two germline ends. This CDR3 is built from 18 residues. The CDR3 sequence: CASSLARGGGSWGNEQFF. In nucleotides, the CDR3 is TGTGCCAGCAGTTTAGCGCGGGGTGGAGGGAGTTGGGGCAATGAGCAGTTCTTC.